This is a list of T cell receptor beta chains from one sample in a study of technical replicates of blood from a few donors. Libraries were prepared by immunoSEQ multiplex PCR; TCRdb keeps only in-frame clonotypes and omits some of them. The sample includes more than 80,000 clones, about 96% seen only once; the top ten take around 0.28%. Input material: T cells isolated from PBMCs. All receptors come from a human donor in good health. Each CDR3 is given with its conserved first and last residue. The order of the fields is clone size, CDR3 length, V gene, J gene, D gene, CDR3 DNA, CDR3 protein. The D gene is left open where the match is weak. A row's size may be missing; if present it is once, few, many or a size class.

>-|15|TRBV10-1|TRBJ1-1|-
TGCGCCAGCAGTGATGGAAGTTCAGGGAACACTGAAGCTTTCTTT
CASSDGSSGNTEAFF
>-|13|TRBV5-1|TRBJ1-1|TRBD1
TGCGCCAGCAGCCCAGGACAGGGGTTCGAAGCTTTCTTT
CASSPGQGFEAFF
>-|13|TRBV7-9|TRBJ2-4|-
TGTGCCAGCAGCTTGTCTCCGGGGAACATTCAGTACTTC
CASSLSPGNIQYF
>-|11|TRBV25-1|TRBJ1-1|-
TGTGCCAGCTCACGGACAGCTGAAGCTTTCTTT
CASSRTAEAFF
>few|12|TRBV29-1|TRBJ2-3|TRBD1
TGCAGCGGGGGGACAGGGTCAGATACGCAGTATTTT
CSGGTGSDTQYF
>-|14|TRBV7-2|TRBJ2-7|TRBD1
TGTGCCAGCAGCCCATCCAGGGGGTCCTACGAGCAGTACTTC
CASSPSRGSYEQYF
>-|14|TRBV9|TRBJ2-7|-
TGTGCCAGCAGCGTCCGGGACTCTTTCTACGAGCAGTACTTC
CASSVRDSFYEQYF
>-|15|TRBV5-4|TRBJ1-2|-
TGTGCCAGCAGCTTGAGGTCAGGGAATCTTGATGGCTACACCTTC
CASSLRSGNLDGYTF
>-|15|TRBV5-1|TRBJ2-7|TRBD1
TGCGCCAGCAGCTCTGACAGGGAGTTACTCTACGAGCAGTACTTC
CASSSDRELLYEQYF
>-|14|TRBV15|TRBJ1-5|TRBD1
TGTGCCACCAGCAGTACAGGGGTCAATCAGCCCCAGCATTTT
CATSSTGVNQPQHF
>-|13|TRBV5-8|TRBJ2-7|-
TGTGCCAGCTCCCGACGAGGGGGCTACGAGCAGTACTTC
CASSRRGGYEQYF
>-|13|TRBV6-6|TRBJ1-2|-
TGTGCCATCCTCGCCCAGGGTATCGCCGGCTACACCTTC
CAILAQGIAGYTF
>-|18|TRBV7-2|TRBJ2-3|TRBD2
TGTGCCAGCAGCTTAGCGCAGGAGCGGGAGTTTGGGCCAGATACGCAGTATTTT
CASSLAQEREFGPDTQYF
>-|15|TRBV6-1|TRBJ2-7|TRBD2
TGTGCCAGCAGCCTTGAAGGACTAGCGGGTAACGAGCAGTACTTC
CASSLEGLAGNEQYF
>-|14|TRBV7-9|TRBJ2-7|TRBD2
TGTGCCAGCAGCCCGCTAGCGGGAGGGTACGAGCAGTACTTC
CASSPLAGGYEQYF
>-|13|TRBV9|TRBJ1-1|-
TGTGCCAGCAGCGTAGACGGCGGGGCTGAAGCTTTCTTT
CASSVDGGAEAFF
>-|13|TRBV4-1|TRBJ1-2|-
TGCGCCAGCAGCCAAGCGGGCGGGGGTGGCTACACCTTC
CASSQAGGGGYTF
>-|15|TRBV7-9|TRBJ1-2|-
TGTGCCAGCAGCTTAACATGGGGGCCAAACTATGGCTACACCTTC
CASSLTWGPNYGYTF
>few|13|TRBV19|TRBJ2-5|TRBD1
TGTGCCACCCGTAGGACAGGGCAAGAGACCCAGTACTTC
CATRRTGQETQYF
>-|13|TRBV12-5|TRBJ1-1|-
TGTGCTAGTGGCCTCGGGGACTACACTGAAGCTTTCTTT
CASGLGDYTEAFF
>once|14|TRBV28|TRBJ1-2|-
TGTGCCAGCAGTTTACCCCCAGGGGTCTATGGCTACACCTTC
CASSLPPGVYGYTF
>-|14|TRBV18|TRBJ1-1|-
TGTGCCAGCTCACTATCCTACAGAAACACTGAAGCTTTCTTT
CASSLSYRNTEAFF
>-|12|TRBV13|TRBJ2-5|-
TGTGCCAGCAGTACGGGAACAGAGACCCAGTACTTC
CASSTGTETQYF
>-|15|TRBV6-5|TRBJ1-1|-
TGTGCCAGCAGTTACTCCCCGGGGGGGAACACTGAAGCTTTCTTT
CASSYSPGGNTEAFF
>-|15|TRBV4-3|TRBJ2-5|-
TGCGCCAGCAGCCACACAGGGTTAGGAGACGAGACCCAGTACTTC
CASSHTGLGDETQYF
>-|15|TRBV4-1|TRBJ2-7|TRBD1
TGCGCCAGCAGATTCCGGGACAGGGAGCCCTACGAGCAGTACTTC
CASRFRDREPYEQYF
>-|13|TRBV7-2|TRBJ1-3|TRBD1
TGTGCCAGCAGCGCACAGGGGGCATACACCATATATTTT
CASSAQGAYTIYF
>-|15|TRBV4-1|TRBJ1-5|-
TGCGCCAGCAGCCAAGAAATCCGTAGCAATCAGCCCCAGCATTTT
CASSQEIRSNQPQHF
>-|14|TRBV7-6|TRBJ1-2|-
TGTGCCAGCAGCTTATTATCGGGGGGGAGAGGCTACACCTTC
CASSLLSGGRGYTF
>once|15|TRBV9|TRBJ2-7|TRBD1
TGTGCCAGCAGCACAACAGGGGGTGAGGGCTACGAGCAGTACTTC
CASSTTGGEGYEQYF
>once|15|TRBV5-4|TRBJ2-7|-
TGTGCCAGCAGCACTCAGGGGAGCCCATTCTACGAGCAGTACTTC
CASSTQGSPFYEQYF
>-|13|TRBV10-3|TRBJ2-5|-
TGTGCCATCAGCGGGACAAGTCAAGAGACCCAGTACTTC
CAISGTSQETQYF
>-|15|TRBV30|TRBJ2-7|TRBD1
TGTGCCTGGAGTCTAGGGACAGGGGGATTCTACGAGCAGTACTTC
CAWSLGTGGFYEQYF
>-|15|TRBV19|TRBJ1-4|-
TGTGCCAGTAGTATAGGACAGAACCAAAATGAAAAACTGTTTTTT
CASSIGQNQNEKLFF
>-|15|TRBV6-5|TRBJ1-2|-
TGTGCCAGCAGTTACCGCGTTCCCACCGTTTATGGCTACACCTTC
CASSYRVPTVYGYTF
>-|15|TRBV28|TRBJ2-2|-
TGTGCCAGCAGTTTACCAAGCGGGAACACCGGGGAGCTGTTTTTT
CASSLPSGNTGELFF
>-|14|TRBV30|TRBJ2-1|TRBD2
TGTGCCTGGAGTAGCGGGAGCCTTATCGATGAGCAGTTCTTC
CAWSSGSLIDEQFF
>-|13|TRBV29-1|TRBJ2-3|-
TGCAGCGTTTTCCCTACAGTCACAGATACGCAGTATTTT
CSVFPTVTDTQYF
>-|10|TRBV10-1|TRBJ2-1|-
TGCGCCAGTAGTCTTGATGAGCAGTTCTTC
CASSLDEQFF
>-|14|TRBV6-5|TRBJ2-5|-
TGTGCCAGCAGTTCCCCTCAGGGTAGAGAGACCCAGTACTTC
CASSSPQGRETQYF
>-|15|TRBV5-4|TRBJ2-3|-
TGTGCCAGCAGCCCCCCCCCAGGGAGCACAGATACGCAGTATTTT
CASSPPPGSTDTQYF
>-|13|TRBV7-2|TRBJ1-2|-
TGTGCCAGCAGCCCCGGTTCGGGGTGGGGCTACACCTTC
CASSPGSGWGYTF
>-|14|TRBV30|TRBJ1-1|-
TGTGCCTGGAGTGTTGCCACTTGGGAGACTGAAGCTTTCTTT
CAWSVATWETEAFF
>-|14|TRBV7-9|TRBJ2-7|TRBD2
TGTGCCAGCAGCGTACTAGCGGGAGCCTACGAGCAGTACTTC
CASSVLAGAYEQYF
>-|12|TRBV29-1|TRBJ1-2|-
TGCAGCGTTGAAGGACAGACCTATGGCTACACCTTC
CSVEGQTYGYTF
>once|9|TRBV7-9|TRBJ1-1|-
TGTGCCAGCAGCAATGCGGCTTTCTTT
CASSNAAFF
>-|15|TRBV14|TRBJ1-2|-
TGTGCCAGCAGCCAAGCTGGGGCAAGGGGCTATGGCTACACCTTC
CASSQAGARGYGYTF
>-|16|TRBV18|TRBJ2-3|-
TGTGCCAGCTCACCTGAGGCAGACCGGAGCACAGATACGCAGTATTTT
CASSPEADRSTDTQYF
>once|18|TRBV5-1|TRBJ2-3|TRBD2
TGCGCCAGCAGCTTTCCCGGGACTAGCGGGGGTAGCACAGATACGCAGTATTTT
CASSFPGTSGGSTDTQYF
>-|12|TRBV5-1|TRBJ2-1|-
TGCGCCAGCAGCGCCCAGTACGATGAGCAGTTCTTC
CASSAQYDEQFF
>-|18|TRBV6-1|TRBJ1-5|TRBD1
TGTGCCAGCAGTGAAGCTTCGCAGGGGCCAACAGGGGGTCAGCCCCAGCATTTT
CASSEASQGPTGGQPQHF
>-|11|TRBV20-1|TRBJ2-1|-
TGCAGTGCTACCTACTACAATGAGCAGTTCTTC
CSATYYNEQFF
>-|15|TRBV15|TRBJ2-5|-
TGTGCCACCAGCAGAGATCTTGGAGGGCAAGAGACCCAGTACTTC
CATSRDLGGQETQYF
>-|15|TRBV12-5|TRBJ2-5|TRBD2
TGTGCTAGTGGGCCGGGACTAGCAGTTCAAGAGACCCAGTACTTC
CASGPGLAVQETQYF
>-|13|TRBV19|TRBJ1-1|-
TGTGCCAGTAGTATACAAAAGAACACTGAAGCTTTCTTT
CASSIQKNTEAFF
>once|16|TRBV19|TRBJ2-5|-
TGTGCCAGTAGTAAGGGTAGCGGATTTCACCAAGAGACCCAGTACTTC
CASSKGSGFHQETQYF
>-|18|TRBV7-2|TRBJ1-3|-
TGTGCCAGTCTCACAGAACGGGACATACGGAGCTCTGGAAACACCATATATTTT
CASLTERDIRSSGNTIYF